These T cell receptor beta chains were read from a single sample in a study of breast tumors, draining lymph nodes, adjacent tissues. Each CDR3 protein gets one entry after TCRdb re-called the multiplex PCR reads with MiXCR. The sample holds roughly 130,000 distinct CDR3 sequences, just under 20% seen once. The sample taken for sequencing was axillary lymph node tissue. All receptors come from a female donor with breast cancer. Some clones in this sample may be carry-over from other donors' samples. Each CDR3 is given with its conserved first and last residue. Each record gives: CDR3 DNA, CDR3 protein, D gene, J gene, V gene, clone size. D genes are given only for firm matches. The size field is filled for only some rows; it gives once, few, many or a size class.

CDR3nt: TGTGCCAGCAGCCCCCTCCAGGGGAGTCTGGATAATTCACCCCTCCACTTT; CDR3aa: CASSPLQGSLDNSPLHF; d_gene: -; j_gene: TRBJ1-6; v_gene: TRBV5-6; abundance: many
CDR3nt: TGCGCCAGCATGCTGGCGAGCTCCTATAATTCACCCCTCCACTTT; CDR3aa: CASMLASSYNSPLHF; d_gene: -; j_gene: TRBJ1-6; v_gene: TRBV10-2; abundance: many
CDR3nt: TGCGCCAGCAGCCAAGAGGTGGGACAGGGTAAGGAAAAACTGTTTTTT; CDR3aa: CASSQEVGQGKEKLFF; d_gene: TRBD1; j_gene: TRBJ1-4; v_gene: TRBV4-1; abundance: many
CDR3nt: TGTGCCACTTCCCACGGGAACTATGGCTACACCTTC; CDR3aa: CATSHGNYGYTF; d_gene: -; j_gene: TRBJ1-2; v_gene: TRBV28; abundance: -
CDR3nt: TGTGCCAGCAGCGTCGCAGATACGCAGTATTTT; CDR3aa: CASSVADTQYF; d_gene: -; j_gene: TRBJ2-3; v_gene: TRBV11-2; abundance: many
CDR3nt: TGTGCCAGCAGTTGGGCGGGGAGCTCCTACGAGCAGTACTTC; CDR3aa: CASSWAGSSYEQYF; d_gene: -; j_gene: TRBJ2-7; v_gene: TRBV6-6; abundance: few
CDR3nt: TGCAGTGCTCCCCTGCCGGGACTAGCGGGGGGCGAGCAGTACTTC; CDR3aa: CSAPLPGLAGGEQYF; d_gene: TRBD2; j_gene: TRBJ2-7; v_gene: TRBV20-1; abundance: many
CDR3nt: TGTGCCAGCAGTATTAGCACAGATACGCAGTATTTT; CDR3aa: CASSISTDTQYF; d_gene: -; j_gene: TRBJ2-3; v_gene: TRBV2; abundance: many
CDR3nt: TGTGCCAGCAGCCCAGGGACAACAGCAATCCAGTACTTC; CDR3aa: CASSPGTTAIQYF; d_gene: -; j_gene: TRBJ2-5; v_gene: TRBV5-6; abundance: -
CDR3nt: TGCAGTGCCCTCGGGGGTAACACAGATACGCAGTATTTT; CDR3aa: CSALGGNTDTQYF; d_gene: -; j_gene: TRBJ2-3; v_gene: TRBV20-1; abundance: many
CDR3nt: TGTGCCAGCAGCCCCCGGACAGAAATGAACACTGAAGCTTTCTTT; CDR3aa: CASSPRTEMNTEAFF; d_gene: -; j_gene: TRBJ1-1; v_gene: TRBV9; abundance: -
CDR3nt: TGTGCCATCAGTGAGTCGGGCCACGAGCAGTACTTC; CDR3aa: CAISESGHEQYF; d_gene: -; j_gene: TRBJ2-7; v_gene: TRBV10-3; abundance: -
CDR3nt: TGCGCCAGCAGGCCGGGACTAGCGGGAGGGCCAGATACGCAGTATTTT; CDR3aa: CASRPGLAGGPDTQYF; d_gene: TRBD2; j_gene: TRBJ2-3; v_gene: TRBV10-1; abundance: many
CDR3nt: TGTGCCAGCAGCCCGGGGCGGGGGGGGGGGTTCCACACAGATACGCAGTATTTT; CDR3aa: CASSPGRGGGFHTDTQYF; d_gene: TRBD2; j_gene: TRBJ2-3; v_gene: TRBV7-2; abundance: once
CDR3nt: TGCGCCAGCAGCTTGATCCTAGCGGGAGACACCGGGGAGCTGTTTTTT; CDR3aa: CASSLILAGDTGELFF; d_gene: TRBD2; j_gene: TRBJ2-2; v_gene: TRBV5-1; abundance: many
CDR3nt: TGTGCCAGCAGCCCTCATTCAGACGGATACAATGAGCAGTTCTTC; CDR3aa: CASSPHSDGYNEQFF; d_gene: -; j_gene: TRBJ2-1; v_gene: TRBV9; abundance: many
CDR3nt: TGTGCCACCAGCAGAGATGGACAGGGGGCGCGTCAGCCCCAGCATTTT; CDR3aa: CATSRDGQGARQPQHF; d_gene: TRBD1; j_gene: TRBJ1-5; v_gene: TRBV15; abundance: many
CDR3nt: TGCAGCGTTCTCGGGGGTTTTTCGAGCACAGATACGCAGTATTTT; CDR3aa: CSVLGGFSSTDTQYF; d_gene: -; j_gene: TRBJ2-3; v_gene: TRBV29-1; abundance: many
CDR3nt: TGTGCCAGCAGCTGGGGGACTAGCGGCCTCACAGATACGCAGTATTTT; CDR3aa: CASSWGTSGLTDTQYF; d_gene: TRBD2; j_gene: TRBJ2-3; v_gene: TRBV5-6; abundance: many
CDR3nt: TGCGCCAGCACCGGGGACATGGAGGAAAAACTGTTTTTT; CDR3aa: CASTGDMEEKLFF; d_gene: -; j_gene: TRBJ1-4; v_gene: TRBV5-1; abundance: many
CDR3nt: TGTGCCAGCTCACCTGGACAGGGGTGGAACATTCAGTACTTC; CDR3aa: CASSPGQGWNIQYF; d_gene: TRBD1; j_gene: TRBJ2-4; v_gene: TRBV18; abundance: -
CDR3nt: TGCATTAATATTAGCGGGGGGACCGGGGAGCTGTTTTTT; CDR3aa: CINISGGTGELFF; d_gene: TRBD2; j_gene: TRBJ2-2; v_gene: TRBV3-1; abundance: few
CDR3nt: TGTGCCAGCAGGGTTGATCAGCCCCAGCATTTT; CDR3aa: CASRVDQPQHF; d_gene: -; j_gene: TRBJ1-5; v_gene: TRBV27; abundance: few
CDR3nt: TGTGCCACCAGCAGAGATTCAGATACGCAGTATTTT; CDR3aa: CATSRDSDTQYF; d_gene: -; j_gene: TRBJ2-3; v_gene: TRBV15; abundance: many
CDR3nt: TGTGCCAGCAGCCAAGGGACTAGCGGGAGACACAATGAGCAGTTCTTC; CDR3aa: CASSQGTSGRHNEQFF; d_gene: TRBD2; j_gene: TRBJ2-1; v_gene: TRBV14; abundance: -
CDR3nt: TGTGCCAGCAAAAACCCGACAGGTCGCTATGGCTACACCTTC; CDR3aa: CASKNPTGRYGYTF; d_gene: -; j_gene: TRBJ1-2; v_gene: TRBV2; abundance: many
CDR3nt: TGCGCCAGCAGCTTGGTGGTCGGGGGCGCCGGGGAGCTGTTTTTT; CDR3aa: CASSLVVGGAGELFF; d_gene: -; j_gene: TRBJ2-2; v_gene: TRBV5-1; abundance: -
CDR3nt: TGTGCCAGCAGTTCCAACCAGGAAGATACGCAGTATTTT; CDR3aa: CASSSNQEDTQYF; d_gene: -; j_gene: TRBJ2-3; v_gene: TRBV27; abundance: -
CDR3nt: TGTGCCAGCAGTAAACGGGATGAACCCAGCACAGATACGCAGTATTTT; CDR3aa: CASSKRDEPSTDTQYF; d_gene: -; j_gene: TRBJ2-3; v_gene: TRBV6-5; abundance: many
CDR3nt: TGTGCCAGCACCCCGGTGGGGTTGGACAGGGGTGCCGAGACCCAGTACTTC; CDR3aa: CASTPVGLDRGAETQYF; d_gene: TRBD1; j_gene: TRBJ2-5; v_gene: TRBV28; abundance: -
CDR3nt: TGTGCCAGCAGCCGAACAGGGTCTGGGGCCAACGTCCTGACTTTC; CDR3aa: CASSRTGSGANVLTF; d_gene: -; j_gene: TRBJ2-6; v_gene: TRBV11-2; abundance: -
CDR3nt: TGTGCCAGCAGTGTTGCGTTGACCGGGGAGCTGTTTTTT; CDR3aa: CASSVALTGELFF; d_gene: -; j_gene: TRBJ2-2; v_gene: TRBV11-2; abundance: many
CDR3nt: TGTGCCAGCAGCTCCCGGAACAATCAGCCCCAGCATTTT; CDR3aa: CASSSRNNQPQHF; d_gene: -; j_gene: TRBJ1-5; v_gene: TRBV7-6; abundance: many
CDR3nt: TGTGCCAGCAGTGGTTTGCCCGGGGACAGGGCCAGAGGTCAGCCCCAGCATTTT; CDR3aa: CASSGLPGDRARGQPQHF; d_gene: TRBD1; j_gene: TRBJ1-5; v_gene: TRBV28; abundance: once
CDR3nt: TGCAGTGCTAGTCGGGGACAGGGGGCGGGTGAGCAGTTCTTC; CDR3aa: CSASRGQGAGEQFF; d_gene: TRBD1; j_gene: TRBJ2-1; v_gene: TRBV20-1; abundance: many
CDR3nt: TGTGCCAGCAGCCGGTCCGACAGGGGGCAATATGGCATTCAGTACTTC; CDR3aa: CASSRSDRGQYGIQYF; d_gene: TRBD1; j_gene: TRBJ2-4; v_gene: TRBV3-1; abundance: -
CDR3nt: TGTGCCAGCAGCTTAGACGGGACAGCTCTCTCTGGAAACACCATATATTTT; CDR3aa: CASSLDGTALSGNTIYF; d_gene: TRBD1; j_gene: TRBJ1-3; v_gene: TRBV7-9; abundance: many
CDR3nt: TGCAGTGCGAGCCCCGACGCAGATACGCAGTATTTT; CDR3aa: CSASPDADTQYF; d_gene: -; j_gene: TRBJ2-3; v_gene: TRBV20-1; abundance: many
CDR3nt: TGTGCCAGCAGCGTAGAGGCTAGCGGGGGCGCTAGCACAGATACGCAGTATTTT; CDR3aa: CASSVEASGGASTDTQYF; d_gene: TRBD2; j_gene: TRBJ2-3; v_gene: TRBV9; abundance: many
CDR3nt: TGCAGTGCTAGAGATCAGGGCGTAACAGATACGCAGTATTTT; CDR3aa: CSARDQGVTDTQYF; d_gene: -; j_gene: TRBJ2-3; v_gene: TRBV20-1; abundance: many
CDR3nt: TGCAGCGTTGAGAACCCGACTAGCGGCCACAATGAGCAGTTCTTC; CDR3aa: CSVENPTSGHNEQFF; d_gene: TRBD2; j_gene: TRBJ2-1; v_gene: TRBV29-1; abundance: many
CDR3nt: TGTGCCAGCAGACTCGGACAGGGTTTTTCGTATGGCTACACCTTC; CDR3aa: CASRLGQGFSYGYTF; d_gene: TRBD1; j_gene: TRBJ1-2; v_gene: TRBV6-6; abundance: many
CDR3nt: TGTGCCAGCAGCGTATCAGGGGGGAGCTCCTACAATGAGCAGTTCTTC; CDR3aa: CASSVSGGSSYNEQFF; d_gene: -; j_gene: TRBJ2-1; v_gene: TRBV9; abundance: many
CDR3nt: TGCGCCAGCAGTGAATCCCAGGGAATCGGATACAATGAGCAGTTCTTC; CDR3aa: CASSESQGIGYNEQFF; d_gene: -; j_gene: TRBJ2-1; v_gene: TRBV10-1; abundance: many
CDR3nt: TGTGCCAGCAGTGAAGCGCAAGGGAAACAGACCCAGTACTTC; CDR3aa: CASSEAQGKQTQYF; d_gene: -; j_gene: TRBJ2-5; v_gene: TRBV6-1; abundance: many
CDR3nt: TGTGCCAGCAGCCCGGGGACCCTGTACCAAGAGACCCAGTACTTC; CDR3aa: CASSPGTLYQETQYF; d_gene: -; j_gene: TRBJ2-5; v_gene: TRBV7-2; abundance: many
CDR3nt: TGTGCCATCAGTGAGTCGACAGGGGGCAATCAGCCCCAGCATTTT; CDR3aa: CAISESTGGNQPQHF; d_gene: TRBD1; j_gene: TRBJ1-5; v_gene: TRBV10-3; abundance: many
CDR3nt: TGCAGTGCTAGAGATCAGGGAGCGGGAGTAGAGACCGGGGAGCTGTTTTTT; CDR3aa: CSARDQGAGVETGELFF; d_gene: TRBD2; j_gene: TRBJ2-2; v_gene: TRBV20-1; abundance: many
CDR3nt: TGTGCCAGCAGCTCTTCAGGGGGCGCGTACAATGAGCAGTTCTTC; CDR3aa: CASSSSGGAYNEQFF; d_gene: TRBD1; j_gene: TRBJ2-1; v_gene: TRBV7-3; abundance: many
CDR3nt: TGTGCCAGCAGCTTAGTACTGGATGAGCAGTTCTTC; CDR3aa: CASSLVLDEQFF; d_gene: -; j_gene: TRBJ2-1; v_gene: TRBV7-9; abundance: many
CDR3nt: TGTGCCAGCAGCCTACTCGGGACAGGGGGGTACGAGCAGTACTTC; CDR3aa: CASSLLGTGGYEQYF; d_gene: TRBD1; j_gene: TRBJ2-7; v_gene: TRBV7-8; abundance: many